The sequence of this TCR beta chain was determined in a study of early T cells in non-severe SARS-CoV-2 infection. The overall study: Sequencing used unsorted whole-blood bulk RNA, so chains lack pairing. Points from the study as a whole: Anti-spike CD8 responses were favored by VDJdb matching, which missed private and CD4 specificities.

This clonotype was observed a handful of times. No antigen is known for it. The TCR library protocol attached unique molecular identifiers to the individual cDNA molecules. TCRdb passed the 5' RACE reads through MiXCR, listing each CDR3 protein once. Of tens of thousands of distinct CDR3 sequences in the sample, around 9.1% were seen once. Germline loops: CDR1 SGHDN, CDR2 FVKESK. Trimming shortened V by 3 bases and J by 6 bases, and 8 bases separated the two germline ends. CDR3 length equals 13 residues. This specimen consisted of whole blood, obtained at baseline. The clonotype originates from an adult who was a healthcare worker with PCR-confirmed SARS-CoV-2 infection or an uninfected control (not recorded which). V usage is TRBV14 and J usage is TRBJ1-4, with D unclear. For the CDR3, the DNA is TGTGCCAGCAGCCAGGGCGCTTATGAAAAACTGTTTTTT. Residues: CASSQGAYEKLFF.